This T cell receptor (beta chain) was profiled in a study of blood T cell repertoires in COVID-19. The wider study: Whether acute or convalescent, the COVID-19 samples came from the United States, Italy and Spain. T cells, B-cell-depleted T cells, or PBMCs provided the cDNA or gDNA that served as material.

Donors of Cohort 3 who recovered were those that had two negative PCRs, clearance, or symptom resolution. Clones were sequenced by immunoSEQ multiplex PCR, and TCRdb holds only the in-frame ones, with some missing. Here the sample spans about 320,000 clones, about 87% being singletons. Germline trimming cut 0 bases from V and 3 bases from J; bases unmatched to any gene: 5. CDR3 length: 16 amino acids. Germline CDR1 SGHRS, CDR2 YFSETQ. The sequencing sample was made of PBMCs or T cells enriched from blood (not recorded which). This receptor was identified in a man aged 30 to 39 who had recovered from COVID-19. The chain recombines TRBV5-1 with TRBJ1-3; TRBD1 matches at 8 bases. CDR3 loop: CASSLGPGGSGNTIYF. The CDR3 nucleotides are TGCGCCAGCAGCTTGGGGCCAGGGGGCAGTGGAAACACCATATATTTT.